This TCR beta chain appears in the sequencing data of a study of blood T cell repertoires in COVID-19. The ends were cut back, 7 bases at V and 0 bases at J, with 10 bases in the middle. The CDR3 sequence is 15 residues long. CDR1 MNHNS and CDR2 SASEGT come from the germline V gene. Original processing methods: Amplification with reference gene primers provided the estimates of nucleated cell counts. Profiled with immunoSEQ multiplex PCR; TCRdb holds only in-frame clones, not every one. The V and J calls and the clone size are those of that table, but D and trimming were determined from the DNA. The sample carries about 250,000 clones, about nine tenths recorded once.

Sequenced sample: PBMCs or T cells enriched from blood (not recorded which). The receptor was isolated from a middle-aged man who had recovered from COVID-19. The V gene is TRBV6-1, the J gene TRBJ2-6; the D gene is possibly TRBD1 (5 bases). CDR3 amino acids: CASKQGSSGANVLTF. As DNA, the CDR3 is TGTGCCAGCAAGCAGGGAAGCTCTGGGGCCAACGTCCTGACTTTC.